This T cell receptor (beta chain) is drawn from a study of T cell changes during pregnancy in multiple sclerosis. Germline loops: CDR1 SEHNR, CDR2 FQNEAQ (reference sequence). Deletions cut 6 bases from V and 5 bases from J, with 16 bases between. The CDR3 is made up of 14 amino acids. Repertoires were generated with immunoSEQ multiplex PCR, while TCRdb's copy carries only in-frame clones and drops some. The table shows just under 65,000 clones, with approximately 93% occurring only once. This TCR came from a female donor with multiple sclerosis, enrolled in a pregnancy study. The chain links TRBV7-9 to TRBJ1-2; D unclear. The sequencing here drew on CD8+ T cells from peripheral blood mononuclear cells, taken in the second trimester of pregnancy. The CDR3 reads CASRPTIYEYGYTF. The CDR3 DNA follows: TGTGCCAGCAGACCTACCATATACGAGTATGGCTACACCTTC.